This T cell receptor beta chain was sequenced for a study of naive and memory T cell subsets. This clonotype was seen more than once but under ten times. Both TRBC1 and TRBC2 were covered by a beta constant-region primer of two equimolar oligonucleotides. TCRdb called the UMI-ligation and nested PCR reads again in MiXCR, with one record for every CDR3 protein. The sample carries about 90,000 distinct CDR3 sequences, 7% to 7.5% recorded once. With 5 bases removed from V and 5 bases from J, the gap between germline ends came to 10 bases. Germline V gene lookup returns CDR1 DFQATT and CDR2 SNEGSKA (reference sequence). The CDR3 runs 12 residues.

This clonotype originated in a human donor in good health. This chain connects TRBV20-1 to TRBJ2-1; D ambiguous. Material: central memory CD4+ T cells from blood. CDR3 loop: CSAPRLDNEQFF. CDR3 nucleotides: TGCAGTGCTCCCCGACTTGACAATGAGCAGTTCTTC.